The sequence of this T cell receptor beta chain was determined in a study of response to subunit inactivated influenza vaccine. The study's findings and limits: The study's authors posited that every seasonal influenza vaccination enlists few new T cells.

This clonotype was found a few times. The antigen is unknown. TCRdb used MiXCR to reprocess the RT-PCR reads, holding one entry per CDR3 protein. The sample has under 500,000 distinct CDR3 sequences; roughly 11% are singletons. The sequence was collected from a man between 50 and 59 years old who received an inactivated influenza vaccine. The source material was PBMCs from blood, sampled 40 to 50 days after vaccination.

Here the CDR3 reads CASSEARLAGLSYNEQFF. CDR3 DNA sequence: TGTGCCAGCAGTGAAGCGCGACTAGCGGGCCTCTCCTACAATGAGCAGTTCTTC. This chain connects TRBV6-1 to TRBJ2-1; 10 nucleotides align to TRBD2. Germline V gene sequence: CDR1 MNHNS, CDR2 SASEGT. The junction had 5 bases not matched to a gene; V was cut back by 0 bases and J by 0 bases. The CDR3 is 18 amino acids.